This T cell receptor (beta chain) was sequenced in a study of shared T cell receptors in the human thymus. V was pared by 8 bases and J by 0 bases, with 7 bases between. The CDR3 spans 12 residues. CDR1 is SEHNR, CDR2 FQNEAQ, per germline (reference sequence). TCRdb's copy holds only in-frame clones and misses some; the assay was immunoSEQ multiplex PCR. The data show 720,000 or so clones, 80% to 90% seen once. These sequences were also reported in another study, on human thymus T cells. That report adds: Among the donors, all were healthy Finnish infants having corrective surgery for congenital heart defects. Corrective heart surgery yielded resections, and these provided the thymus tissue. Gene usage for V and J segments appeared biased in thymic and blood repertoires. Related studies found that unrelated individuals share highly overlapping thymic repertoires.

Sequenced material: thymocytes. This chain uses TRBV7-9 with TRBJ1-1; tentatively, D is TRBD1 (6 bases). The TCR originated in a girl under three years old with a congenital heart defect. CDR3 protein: CASRDMNTEAFF. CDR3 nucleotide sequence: TGTGCCAGCCGGGACATGAACACTGAAGCTTTCTTT. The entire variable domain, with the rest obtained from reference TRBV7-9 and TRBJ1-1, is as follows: DTGVSQNPRHKITKRGQNVTFRCDPISEHNRLYWYRQTLGQGPEFLTYFQNEAQLEKSRLLSDRFSAERPKGSFSTLEIQRTEQGDSAMYLCASRDMNTEAFFGQGTRLTVV.